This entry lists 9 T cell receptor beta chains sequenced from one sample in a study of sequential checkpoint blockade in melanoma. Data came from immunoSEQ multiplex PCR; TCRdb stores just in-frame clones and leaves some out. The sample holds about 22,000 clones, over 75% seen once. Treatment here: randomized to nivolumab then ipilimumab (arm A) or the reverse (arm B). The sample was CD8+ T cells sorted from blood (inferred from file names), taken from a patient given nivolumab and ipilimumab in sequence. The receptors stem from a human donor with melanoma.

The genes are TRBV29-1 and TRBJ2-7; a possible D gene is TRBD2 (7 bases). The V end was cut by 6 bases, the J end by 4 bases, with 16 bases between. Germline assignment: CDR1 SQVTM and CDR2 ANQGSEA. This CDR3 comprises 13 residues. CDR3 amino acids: CSVRGGGHYEQYF. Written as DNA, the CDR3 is TGCAGCGTCCGTGGGGGGGGCCATTACGAGCAGTACTTC.

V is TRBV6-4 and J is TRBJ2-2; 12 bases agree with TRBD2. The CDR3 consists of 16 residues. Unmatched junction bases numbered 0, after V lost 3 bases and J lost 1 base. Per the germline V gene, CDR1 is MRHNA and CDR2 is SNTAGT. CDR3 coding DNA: TGTGCCAGCAGTGAACTAGCGGGGGGGAACACCGGGGAGCTGTTTTTT. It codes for CASSELAGGNTGELFF.

The CDR3 DNA follows: TGTGCCAGCAGCCCCGAACTGAGAGCCTACAATGAGCAGTTCTTC. Its protein is CASSPELRAYNEQFF. This rearrangement joins TRBV7-6 to TRBJ2-1; D remains ambiguous. Trimming left V 5 bases short and J 2 bases short, with 13 bases between. This CDR3 comprises 15 residues. Germline V gives CDR1 SGHVS, CDR2 FNYEAQ.

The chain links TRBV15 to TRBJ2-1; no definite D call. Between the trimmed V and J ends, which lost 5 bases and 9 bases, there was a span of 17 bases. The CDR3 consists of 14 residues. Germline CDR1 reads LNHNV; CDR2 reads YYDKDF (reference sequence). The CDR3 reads CATSPLTGSSEQFF. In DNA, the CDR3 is TGTGCCACCAGCCCGTTGACCGGGTCCTCTGAGCAGTTCTTC.

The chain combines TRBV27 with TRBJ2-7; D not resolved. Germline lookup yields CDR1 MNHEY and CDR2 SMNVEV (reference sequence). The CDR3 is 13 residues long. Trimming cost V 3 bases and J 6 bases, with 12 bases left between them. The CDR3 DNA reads TGTGCCAGCAGTTTTTCCCCAAACATCGAGCAGTACTTC. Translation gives CASSFSPNIEQYF.

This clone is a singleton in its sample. In nucleotides, the CDR3 is TGTGCCAGCAGCCAAGATCATCAGGGGCCCTATGGCTACACCTTC. This gives the protein CASSQDHQGPYGYTF. V is TRBV14 and J is TRBJ1-2; maybe TRBD1 (6 bases). Trimming shortened V by 0 bases and J by 4 bases, and 12 bases separated the two germline ends. This CDR3 has 15 amino acids. Looked up from germline, CDR1 is SGHDN and CDR2 is FVKESK.

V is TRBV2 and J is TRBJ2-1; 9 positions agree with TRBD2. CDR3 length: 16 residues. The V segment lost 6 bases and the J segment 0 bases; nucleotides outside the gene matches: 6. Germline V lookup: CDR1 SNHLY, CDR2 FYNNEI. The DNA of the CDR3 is TGTGCCAGCAGACTTACTAGCGGGCGCTCCTACAATGAGCAGTTCTTC. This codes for CASRLTSGRSYNEQFF.

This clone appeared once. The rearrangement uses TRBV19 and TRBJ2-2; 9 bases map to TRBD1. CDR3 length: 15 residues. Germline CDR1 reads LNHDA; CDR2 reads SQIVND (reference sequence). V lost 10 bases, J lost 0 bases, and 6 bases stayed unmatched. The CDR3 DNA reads TGTGCCACCTCATGGGACAGGGCGAACACCGGGGAGCTGTTTTTT. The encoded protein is CATSWDRANTGELFF.

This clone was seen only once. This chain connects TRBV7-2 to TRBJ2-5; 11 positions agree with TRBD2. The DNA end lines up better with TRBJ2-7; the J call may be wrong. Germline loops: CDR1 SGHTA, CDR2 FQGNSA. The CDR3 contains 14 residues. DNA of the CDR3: TGTGCCAGCAGTCCGGGACTAGCGGTCTACGAGCAGTACTTC. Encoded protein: CASSPGLAVYEQYF.